The T cell receptor beta chain under discussion was sequenced for a study of T cell responses to AZD1222 COVID-19 vaccine. Turning to the study itself: Samples with a second dose at about 4 or about 12 weeks were pooled together.

The data were produced by immunoSEQ multiplex PCR, yet TCRdb's version contains in-frame clones alone and is incomplete. The sample records roughly 45,000 clones, approximately 80% being singletons. This CDR3 region has 15 residues. CDR1 is SGHRS and CDR2 is YFSETQ in the germline V gene. Trimming removed 2 bases from V and 0 bases from J, with 8 bases in between. This chain uses TRBV5-1 with TRBJ2-2, with a tentative D call TRBD2 (6 bases). This clonotype was obtained from an adult in good health. The sample was peripheral blood, taken on day 0 of AZD1222 vaccination. Written as DNA, the CDR3 is TGCGCCAGCAGCTTAGGGACTGCGAACACCGGGGAGCTGTTTTTT. Translated: CASSLGTANTGELFF. The full variable domain, rest sourced from reference TRBV5-1 and TRBJ2-2, is KAGVTQTPRYLIKTRGQQVTLSCSPISGHRSVSWYQQTPGQGLQFLFEYFSETQRNKGNFPGRFSGRQFSNSRSEMNVSTLELGDSALYLCASSLGTANTGELFFGEGSRLTVL.